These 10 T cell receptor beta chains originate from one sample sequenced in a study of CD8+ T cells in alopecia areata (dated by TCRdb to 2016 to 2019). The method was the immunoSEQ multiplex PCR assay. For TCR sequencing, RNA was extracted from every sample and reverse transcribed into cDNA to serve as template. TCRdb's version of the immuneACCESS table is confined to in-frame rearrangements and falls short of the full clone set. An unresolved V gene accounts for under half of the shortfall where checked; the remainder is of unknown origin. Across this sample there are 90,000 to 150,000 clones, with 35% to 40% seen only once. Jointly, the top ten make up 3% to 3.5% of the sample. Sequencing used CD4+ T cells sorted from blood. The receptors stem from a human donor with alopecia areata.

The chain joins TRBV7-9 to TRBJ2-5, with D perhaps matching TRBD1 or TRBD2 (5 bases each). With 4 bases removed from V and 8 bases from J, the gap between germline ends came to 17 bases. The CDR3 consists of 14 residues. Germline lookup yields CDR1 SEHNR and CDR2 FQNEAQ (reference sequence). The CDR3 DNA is TGTGCCAGCAGCTCCCGGACCTTGGGGGATACCCAGTACTTC. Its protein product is CASSSRTLGDTQYF.

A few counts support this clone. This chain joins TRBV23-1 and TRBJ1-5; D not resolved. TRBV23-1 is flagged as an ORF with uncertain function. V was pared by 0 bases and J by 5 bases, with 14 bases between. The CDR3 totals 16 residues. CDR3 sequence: CASSQSVPLRYQPQHF. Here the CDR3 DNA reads TGCGCCAGCAGTCAATCGGTGCCCCTTAGGTATCAGCCCCAGCATTTT.

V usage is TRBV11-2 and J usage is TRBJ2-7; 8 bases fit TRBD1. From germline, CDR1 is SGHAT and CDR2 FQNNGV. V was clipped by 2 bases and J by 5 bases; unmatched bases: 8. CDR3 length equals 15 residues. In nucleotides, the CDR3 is TGTGCCAGCAGCTTAAGGCGGGGACAGGCGCACGAGCAGTACTTC. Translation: CASSLRRGQAHEQYF.

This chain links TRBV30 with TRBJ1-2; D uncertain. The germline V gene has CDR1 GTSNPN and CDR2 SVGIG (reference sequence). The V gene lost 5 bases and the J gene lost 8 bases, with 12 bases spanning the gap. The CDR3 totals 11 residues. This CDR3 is CAWGIRLGYTF. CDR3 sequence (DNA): TGTGCCTGGGGAATCAGACTCGGCTACACCTTC.

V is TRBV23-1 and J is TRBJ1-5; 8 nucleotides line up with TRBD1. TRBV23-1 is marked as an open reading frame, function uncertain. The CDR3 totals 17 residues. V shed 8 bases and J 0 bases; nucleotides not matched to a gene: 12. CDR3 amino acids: CASPTEGQVYSNQPQHF. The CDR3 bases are TGCGCCAGCCCTACGGAGGGACAGGTCTATAGCAATCAGCCCCAGCATTTT.

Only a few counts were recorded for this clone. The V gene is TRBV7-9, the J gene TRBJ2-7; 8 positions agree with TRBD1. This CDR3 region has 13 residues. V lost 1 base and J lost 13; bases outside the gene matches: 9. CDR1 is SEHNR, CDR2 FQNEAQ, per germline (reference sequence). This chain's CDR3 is CASSLEQGDDGYF. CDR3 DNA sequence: TGTGCCAGCAGCTTAGAACAGGGGGATGATGGATACTTC.

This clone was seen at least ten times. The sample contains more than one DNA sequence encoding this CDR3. The CDR3 is CASSPLAGGHNEQFF. As DNA, the CDR3 is TGTGCCAGCAGTCCACTAGCGGGAGGGCACAATGAGCAGTTCTTC. This sequence joins TRBV27 and TRBJ2-1; 13 bases agree with TRBD2. The CDR3 totals 15 residues. The germline CDR1 and CDR2 sequences are MNHEY and SMNVEV (reference sequence). V lost 5 bases and J lost 5; bases outside the gene matches: 3.

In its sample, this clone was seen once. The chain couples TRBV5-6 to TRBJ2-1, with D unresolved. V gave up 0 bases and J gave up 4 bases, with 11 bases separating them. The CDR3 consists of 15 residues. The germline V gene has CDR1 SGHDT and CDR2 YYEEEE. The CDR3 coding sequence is TGTGCCAGCAGCTTGGGGTATGGGTTTTACAATGAGCAGTTCTTC. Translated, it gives CASSLGYGFYNEQFF.

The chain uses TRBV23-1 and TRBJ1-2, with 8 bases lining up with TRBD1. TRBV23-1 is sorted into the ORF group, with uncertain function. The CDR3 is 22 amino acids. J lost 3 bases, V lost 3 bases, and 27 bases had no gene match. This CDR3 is CASSHQAGTGLRLGIDHYGYTF. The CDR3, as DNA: TGCGCCAGCAGTCATCAAGCCGGGACAGGCCTTCGATTGGGAATCGACCACTATGGCTACACCTTC.

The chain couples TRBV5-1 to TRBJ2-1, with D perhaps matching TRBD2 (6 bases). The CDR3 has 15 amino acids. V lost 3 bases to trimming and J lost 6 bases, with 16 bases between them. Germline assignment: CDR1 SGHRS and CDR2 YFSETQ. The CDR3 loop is CASSSLPGAINEQFF. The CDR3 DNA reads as TGCGCCAGCAGCTCCCTCCCGGGAGCGATCAATGAGCAGTTCTTC.